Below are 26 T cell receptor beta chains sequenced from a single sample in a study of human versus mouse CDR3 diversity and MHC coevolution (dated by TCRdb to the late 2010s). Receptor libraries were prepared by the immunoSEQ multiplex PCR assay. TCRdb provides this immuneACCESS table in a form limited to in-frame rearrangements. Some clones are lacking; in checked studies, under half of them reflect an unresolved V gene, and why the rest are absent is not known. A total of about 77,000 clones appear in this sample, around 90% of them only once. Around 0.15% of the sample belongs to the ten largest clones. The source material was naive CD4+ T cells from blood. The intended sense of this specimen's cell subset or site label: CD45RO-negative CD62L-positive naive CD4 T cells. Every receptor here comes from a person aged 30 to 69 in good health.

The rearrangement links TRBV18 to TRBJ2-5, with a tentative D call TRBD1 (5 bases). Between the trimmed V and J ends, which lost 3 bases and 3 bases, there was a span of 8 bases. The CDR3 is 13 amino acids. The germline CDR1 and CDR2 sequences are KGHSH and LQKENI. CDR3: CASSPQGEETQYF. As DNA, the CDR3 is TGTGCCAGCTCACCTCAAGGGGAAGAGACCCAGTACTTC. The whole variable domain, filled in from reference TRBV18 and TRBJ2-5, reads NAGVMQNPRHLVRRRGQEARLRCSPMKGHSHVYWYRQLPEEGLKFMVYLQKENIIDESGMPKERFSAEFPKEGPSILRIQQVVRGDSAAYFCASSPQGEETQYFGPGTRLLVL.

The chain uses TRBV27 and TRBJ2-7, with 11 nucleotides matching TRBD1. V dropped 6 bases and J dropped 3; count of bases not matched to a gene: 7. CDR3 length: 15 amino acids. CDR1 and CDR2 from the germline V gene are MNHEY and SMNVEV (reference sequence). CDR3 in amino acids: CASSTPGTGGYEQYF. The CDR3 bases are TGTGCCAGCAGCACTCCCGGGACAGGGGGCTACGAGCAGTACTTC.

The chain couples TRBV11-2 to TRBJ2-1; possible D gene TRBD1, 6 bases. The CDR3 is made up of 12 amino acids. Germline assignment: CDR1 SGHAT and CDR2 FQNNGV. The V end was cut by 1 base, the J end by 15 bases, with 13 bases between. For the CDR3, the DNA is TGTGCCAGCAGCTTAGCGTCAACACAGGGGTTCTTC. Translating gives CASSLASTQGFF.

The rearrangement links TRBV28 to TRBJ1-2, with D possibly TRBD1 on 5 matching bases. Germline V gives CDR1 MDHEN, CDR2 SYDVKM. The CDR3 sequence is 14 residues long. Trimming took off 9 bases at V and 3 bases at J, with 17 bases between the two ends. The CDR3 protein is CASCGDGGDYGYTF. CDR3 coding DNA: TGTGCCAGTTGCGGGGACGGTGGGGACTATGGCTACACCTTC.

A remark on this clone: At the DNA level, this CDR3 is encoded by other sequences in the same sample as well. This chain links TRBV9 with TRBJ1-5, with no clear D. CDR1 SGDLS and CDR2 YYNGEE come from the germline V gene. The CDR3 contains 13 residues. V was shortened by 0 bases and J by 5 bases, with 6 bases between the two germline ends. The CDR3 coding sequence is TGTGCCAGCAGCGTAGCTCCAGATCAGCCCCAGCATTTT. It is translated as CASSVAPDQPQHF.

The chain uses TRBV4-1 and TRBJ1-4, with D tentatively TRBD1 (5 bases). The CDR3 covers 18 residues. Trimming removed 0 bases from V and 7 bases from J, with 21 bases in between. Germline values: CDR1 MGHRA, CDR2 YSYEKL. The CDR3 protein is CASSQDRFQGGSSEKLFF. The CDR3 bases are TGCGCCAGCAGCCAAGATCGTTTCCAGGGCGGATCGAGTGAAAAACTGTTTTTT.

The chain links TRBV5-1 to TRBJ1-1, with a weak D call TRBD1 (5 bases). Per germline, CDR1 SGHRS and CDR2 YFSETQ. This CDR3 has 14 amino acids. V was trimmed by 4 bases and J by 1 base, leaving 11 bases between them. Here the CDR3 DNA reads TGCGCCAGCAGCCCTGGGGCCGAGAACACTGAAGCTTTCTTT. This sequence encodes CASSPGAENTEAFF. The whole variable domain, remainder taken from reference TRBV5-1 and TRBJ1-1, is KAGVTQTPRYLIKTRGQQVTLSCSPISGHRSVSWYQQTPGQGLQFLFEYFSETQRNKGNFPGRFSGRQFSNSRSEMNVSTLELGDSALYLCASSPGAENTEAFFGQGTRLTVV.

DNA of the CDR3: TGTGCCAGCTCACCTCCCTTGACATTCACAGATACGCAGTATTTT. Translating it yields CASSPPLTFTDTQYF. The chain uses TRBV18 and TRBJ2-3; D is undetermined. Trimming left V 3 bases short and J 2 bases short, with 12 bases between. Germline V lookup: CDR1 KGHSH, CDR2 LQKENI. The CDR3 is 15 amino acids. Together with reference TRBV18 and TRBJ2-3, the CDR3 gives the full variable domain: NAGVMQNPRHLVRRRGQEARLRCSPMKGHSHVYWYRQLPEEGLKFMVYLQKENIIDESGMPKERFSAEFPKEGPSILRIQQVVRGDSAAYFCASSPPLTFTDTQYFGPGTRLTVL.

The CDR3 sequence: CASSDITGVRTVHQETQYF. CDR3 bases: TGTGCCAGCAGTGATATAACAGGGGTCAGGACAGTACACCAAGAGACCCAGTACTTC. The chain has TRBV6-1 and TRBJ2-5; 7 bases map to TRBD1. Germline V gene lookup returns CDR1 MNHNS and CDR2 SASEGT. This CDR3 has 19 amino acids. V was clipped by 3 bases and J by 0 bases; unmatched bases: 16.

The CDR3 coding sequence is TGTGCCAGCAGCCGAGGGACAGGGATGGGGCAGCCCCAGCATTTT. This encodes CASSRGTGMGQPQHF. This chain joins TRBV7-9 and TRBJ1-5; 9 bases fit TRBD1. Germline V CDR1 and CDR2: SEHNR, FQNEAQ (reference sequence). The trim removed 5 bases at V and 7 bases at J, leaving 9 bases unmatched. The CDR3 extends over 15 amino acids.

Here the CDR3 DNA reads TGTGCCAGCAGAGGGGACAGGCACAACACTGAAGCTTTCTTT. Translated: CASRGDRHNTEAFF. V usage is TRBV6-5 and J usage is TRBJ1-1, with 8 bases fitting TRBD1. The CDR3 consists of 14 residues. With 6 bases clipped from V and 2 bases from J, the junction kept 5 bases outside the gene matches. CDR1 and CDR2 (germline): MNHEY, SVGAGI.

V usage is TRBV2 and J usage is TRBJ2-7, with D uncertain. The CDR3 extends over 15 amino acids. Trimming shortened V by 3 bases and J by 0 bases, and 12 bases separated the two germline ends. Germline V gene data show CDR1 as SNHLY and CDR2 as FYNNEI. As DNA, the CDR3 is TGTGCCAGCAGTGATATGGGCATCGTCTCCTACGAGCAGTACTTC. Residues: CASSDMGIVSYEQYF.

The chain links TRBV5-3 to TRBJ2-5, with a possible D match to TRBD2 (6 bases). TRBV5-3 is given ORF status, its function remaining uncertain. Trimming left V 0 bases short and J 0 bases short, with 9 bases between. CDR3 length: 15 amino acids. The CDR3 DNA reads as TGTGCCAGAAGCTTGGAGCGGGCCCACCAAGAGACCCAGTACTTC. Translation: CARSLERAHQETQYF.

CDR3 sequence: CASTNLGTSLNNEQFF. CDR3 in DNA: TGTGCCAGTACCAACCTAGGGACTAGCCTGAACAATGAGCAGTTCTTC. The chain employs TRBV19 and TRBJ2-1; 9 bases map to TRBD2. The V gene's germline CDR1 is LNHDA and CDR2 SQIVND (reference sequence). The CDR3 loop spans 16 amino acids. With V trimmed by 7 bases and J by 5 bases, 12 bases remained unmatched.

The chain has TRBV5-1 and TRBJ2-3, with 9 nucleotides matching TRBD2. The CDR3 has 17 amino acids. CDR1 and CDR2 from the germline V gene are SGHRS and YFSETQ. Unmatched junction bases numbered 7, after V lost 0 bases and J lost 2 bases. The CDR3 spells CASSLARGRVHTDTQYF. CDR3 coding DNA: TGCGCCAGCAGCTTGGCGCGCGGGAGGGTTCACACAGATACGCAGTATTTT.

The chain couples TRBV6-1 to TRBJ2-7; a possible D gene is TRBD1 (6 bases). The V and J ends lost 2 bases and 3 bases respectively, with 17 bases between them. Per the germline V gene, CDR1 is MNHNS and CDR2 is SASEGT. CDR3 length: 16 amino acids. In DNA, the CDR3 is TGTGCCAGCAGTGAATCCTGGCAGGGGACGGGCTACGAGCAGTACTTC. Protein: CASSESWQGTGYEQYF.

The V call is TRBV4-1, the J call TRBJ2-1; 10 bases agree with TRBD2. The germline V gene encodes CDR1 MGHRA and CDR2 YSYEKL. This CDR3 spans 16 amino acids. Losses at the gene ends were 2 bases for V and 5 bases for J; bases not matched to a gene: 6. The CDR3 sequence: CASSQPTSGTNNEQFF. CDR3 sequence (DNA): TGCGCCAGCAGCCAACCAACTAGCGGGACGAACAATGAGCAGTTCTTC.

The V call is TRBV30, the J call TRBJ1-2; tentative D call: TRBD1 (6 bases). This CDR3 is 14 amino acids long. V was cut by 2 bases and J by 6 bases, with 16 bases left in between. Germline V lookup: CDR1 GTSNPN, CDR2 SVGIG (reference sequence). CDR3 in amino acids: CAWSSAWDTHGYTF. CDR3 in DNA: TGTGCCTGGAGTTCCGCCTGGGACACCCATGGCTACACCTTC.

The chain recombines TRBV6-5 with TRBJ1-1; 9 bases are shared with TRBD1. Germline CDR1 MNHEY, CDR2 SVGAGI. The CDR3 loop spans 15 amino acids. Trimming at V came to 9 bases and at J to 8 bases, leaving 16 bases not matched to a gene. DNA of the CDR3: TGTGCCAGTTGGGGGTCGGGGACAGGGCCCGGAGAAGCTTTCTTT. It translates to CASWGSGTGPGEAFF.

CDR3 DNA: TGTGCCAGCAGCCTTATCAGGGGAAAGGCTGAAGCTTTCTTT. Protein product: CASSLIRGKAEAFF. J is TRBJ1-1 and V is TRBV7-8; possibly TRBD1 for D (6 bases). Germline lookup yields CDR1 SGHVS and CDR2 FQNEAQ. This CDR3 region has 14 residues. Deletions cut 5 bases from V and 6 bases from J, with 16 bases between.

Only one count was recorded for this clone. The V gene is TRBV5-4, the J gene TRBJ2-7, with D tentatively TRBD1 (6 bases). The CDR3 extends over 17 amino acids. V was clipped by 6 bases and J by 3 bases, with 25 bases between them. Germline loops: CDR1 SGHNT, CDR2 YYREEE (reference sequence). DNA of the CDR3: TGTGCCAGCACCACTAAATCAATACCGGGACAATTCTACGAGCAGTACTTC. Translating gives CASTTKSIPGQFYEQYF.

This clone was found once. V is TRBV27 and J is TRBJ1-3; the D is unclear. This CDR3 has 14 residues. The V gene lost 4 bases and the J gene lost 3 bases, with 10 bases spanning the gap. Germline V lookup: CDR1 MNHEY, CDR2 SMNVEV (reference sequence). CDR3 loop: CASSSEAIGNTIYF. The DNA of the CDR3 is TGTGCCAGCAGTTCTGAGGCAATTGGAAACACCATATATTTT.

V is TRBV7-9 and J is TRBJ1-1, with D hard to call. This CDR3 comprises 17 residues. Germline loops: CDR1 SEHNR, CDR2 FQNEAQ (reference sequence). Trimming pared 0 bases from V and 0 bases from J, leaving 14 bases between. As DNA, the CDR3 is TGTGCCAGCAGCTTAGCGCCGGGATTACGCATGAACACTGAAGCTTTCTTT. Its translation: CASSLAPGLRMNTEAFF.

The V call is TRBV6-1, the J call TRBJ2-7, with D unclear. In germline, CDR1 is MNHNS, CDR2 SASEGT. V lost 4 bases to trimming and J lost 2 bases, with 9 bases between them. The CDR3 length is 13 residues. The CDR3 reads CASSVSTPYEQYF. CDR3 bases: TGTGCCAGCAGTGTGTCCACACCCTACGAGCAGTACTTC.

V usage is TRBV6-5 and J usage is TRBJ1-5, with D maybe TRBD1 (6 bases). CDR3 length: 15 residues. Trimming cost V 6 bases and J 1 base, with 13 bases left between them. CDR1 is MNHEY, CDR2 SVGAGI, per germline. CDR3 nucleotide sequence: TGTGCCAGCAGCGCCAGGGGTTTGAGCAATCAGCCCCAGCATTTT. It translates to CASSARGLSNQPQHF.

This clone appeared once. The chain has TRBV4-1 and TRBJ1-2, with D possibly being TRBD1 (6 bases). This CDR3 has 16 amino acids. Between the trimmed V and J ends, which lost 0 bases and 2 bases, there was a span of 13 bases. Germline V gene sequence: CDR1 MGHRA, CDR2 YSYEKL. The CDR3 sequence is CASSQDRYRANYGYTF. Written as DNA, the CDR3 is TGCGCCAGCAGCCAAGATCGGTACAGGGCCAACTATGGCTACACCTTC.